These 12 T cell receptor beta chains were all obtained from the same sample, sequenced in a study of T-cell memory formation after mild COVID-19 (dated by TCRdb to about 2021). The library was prepared using 5' RACE. Instrument used: Illumina NovaSeq 6000. Starting from the raw public reads, TCRdb applied fastp trimming at Q25, assembled clones with MiXCR and retained in-frame beta chains. Each entry is one CDR3 protein sequence, shown with its most common DNA and genes. The sample table shows about 270,000 distinct CDR3 sequences, and roughly 18% are seen once. Roughly 24% of the sample lies in the top ten. The source material was PBMCs or a T cell subset sorted from them (not recorded which). The source is a man between 18 and 29 years old who had mild COVID-19 (a few samples of this study predate the infection). The sample titles of this study are shuffled in the database, so cell type and time point are left out; the donor was told from shared clones.

The chain carries TRBV12-5 and TRBJ2-5; 8 bases line up with TRBD2. J lost 1 base, V lost 7 bases, and 8 bases had no gene match. Germline lookup yields CDR1 LGHNT and CDR2 FRNRAP. This CDR3 contains 15 residues. The CDR3 DNA is TGTGCTAGTGATCCAGGACTAGCCCCCCAAGAGACCCAGTACTTC. Its protein is CASDPGLAPQETQYF.

This clonotype was detected many times. V and J are TRBV4-3 and TRBJ2-3; 7 bases line up with TRBD2. Germline V lookup: CDR1 LGHNA, CDR2 YSLEER. CDR3 length: 16 amino acids. Losses at the gene ends were 1 base for V and 0 bases for J; bases not matched to a gene: 4. The CDR3 loop is CASSQALASSTDTQYF. In DNA, the CDR3 is TGCGCCAGCAGCCAAGCACTAGCGTCTAGCACAGATACGCAGTATTTT.

V is TRBV5-5 and J is TRBJ1-5; possible D gene TRBD1, 5 bases. Trimming removed 4 bases at V and 5 bases at J, with 22 bases between. This CDR3 region has 17 residues. The germline V gene has CDR1 SGHKS and CDR2 YYEKEE (reference sequence). The CDR3 DNA is TGTGCCAGCAGCCCCCGATGGGACCCAACCGGGGATCAGCCCCAGCATTTT. As protein: CASSPRWDPTGDQPQHF.

This clonotype was counted between two and nine times. The chain joins TRBV11-2 to TRBJ2-2; 8 bases match TRBD1. Germline V gene lookup returns CDR1 SGHAT and CDR2 FQNNGV. There are 15 residues in the CDR3. With V trimmed by 7 bases and J by 6 bases, 10 bases remained unmatched. The CDR3 sequence: CASNQGQGLPGELFF. The CDR3 region has the DNA TGTGCCAGCAACCAAGGACAGGGTCTCCCCGGGGAGCTGTTTTTT.

This clonotype was counted once. A far larger clone lies a single base away; this is likely a read error. The chain uses TRBV28 and TRBJ1-1; D unclear. The V and J ends lost 3 bases and 4 bases respectively, with 3 bases between them. From germline, CDR1 is MDHEN and CDR2 SYDVKM. The CDR3 loop spans 11 amino acids. CDR3 sequence (DNA): TGTGCCAGCAGTTTGCGCACTGAAGCTTTCTTT. Translating gives CASSLRTEAFF.

Many counts were recorded for this clonotype. The chain uses TRBV7-3 and TRBJ2-1; D gene uncertain. This CDR3 contains 13 residues. CDR1 SGHTA and CDR2 FQGTGA come from the germline V gene. Trimming removed 1 base at V and 5 bases at J, with 6 bases between. This CDR3 is CASSLSQDNEQFF. The CDR3 coding sequence is TGTGCCAGCAGCTTAAGCCAAGACAATGAGCAGTTCTTC.

This clonotype has only one observation. V is TRBV25-1 and J is TRBJ2-3; tentative D call: TRBD1 (6 bases). Germline V gene data show CDR1 as MGHDK and CDR2 as SYGVNS. CDR3 length: 13 amino acids. Trimming shortened V by 11 bases and J by 5 bases, and 17 bases separated the two germline ends. This CDR3 reads CAAKDRLGDTQYF. The CDR3 DNA follows: TGTGCCGCCAAAGACAGGTTGGGAGATACGCAGTATTTT.

The rearrangement links TRBV7-2 to TRBJ1-6, with a possible D match to TRBD1 (5 bases). Trimming shortened V by 5 bases and J by 10 bases, and 15 bases separated the two germline ends. CDR3 length: 14 amino acids. The germline V gene has CDR1 SGHTA and CDR2 FQGNSA. CDR3 loop: CASSRGTLRSPLHF. The CDR3 nucleotides read TGTGCCAGCAGCCGCGGGACTCTTCGATCACCCCTCCACTTT.

This clonotype has a handful of counts. This rearrangement joins TRBV18 to TRBJ2-7; perhaps TRBD1 as D (6 bases). Trimming left V 0 bases short and J 3 bases short, with 12 bases between. The germline V gene has CDR1 KGHSH and CDR2 LQKENI. The CDR3 covers 15 residues. In nucleotides, the CDR3 is TGTGCCAGCTCACCACCAGGGACACCGGTCTACGAGCAGTACTTC. This translates into CASSPPGTPVYEQYF. Together with reference TRBV18 and TRBJ2-7, the CDR3 gives the full variable domain: NAGVMQNPRHLVRRRGQEARLRCSPMKGHSHVYWYRQLPEEGLKFMVYLQKENIIDESGMPKERFSAEFPKEGPSILRIQQVVRGDSAAYFCASSPPGTPVYEQYFGPGTRLTVT.

This chain joins TRBV4-2 and TRBJ1-1; 7 bases match TRBD1. J gave up 7 bases and V 0 bases, and 8 bases lay outside the gene matches. The V gene's germline CDR1 is LGHNA and CDR2 YNFKEQ. The CDR3 extends over 15 amino acids. The CDR3 bases are TGTGCCAGCAGCCAAGATCACGGACAGGCTGTTGAAGCTTTCTTT. This encodes CASSQDHGQAVEAFF.

The table lists this clonotype with a few counts. This chain connects TRBV7-9 to TRBJ1-6; TRBD1 is a possible D gene (5 bases). CDR3 length: 16 amino acids. Germline CDR1 and CDR2: SEHNR and FQNEAQ (reference sequence). V dropped 7 bases and J dropped 5 bases, with 18 bases sitting between them. The CDR3 region has the DNA TGTGCCAGCACCACCTCCCAGGACACCGATAATTCACCCCTCCACTTT. As protein: CASTTSQDTDNSPLHF.

V is TRBV12-3 or TRBV12-4 and J is TRBJ2-7; a weak D match, TRBD1 (5 bases). This CDR3 contains 14 residues. V dropped 5 bases and J dropped 3 bases, with 14 bases sitting between them. CDR3 residues: CASSIRDSYYEQYF. CDR3 nucleotide sequence: TGTGCCAGCAGTATCCGTGACAGTTACTACGAGCAGTACTTC.